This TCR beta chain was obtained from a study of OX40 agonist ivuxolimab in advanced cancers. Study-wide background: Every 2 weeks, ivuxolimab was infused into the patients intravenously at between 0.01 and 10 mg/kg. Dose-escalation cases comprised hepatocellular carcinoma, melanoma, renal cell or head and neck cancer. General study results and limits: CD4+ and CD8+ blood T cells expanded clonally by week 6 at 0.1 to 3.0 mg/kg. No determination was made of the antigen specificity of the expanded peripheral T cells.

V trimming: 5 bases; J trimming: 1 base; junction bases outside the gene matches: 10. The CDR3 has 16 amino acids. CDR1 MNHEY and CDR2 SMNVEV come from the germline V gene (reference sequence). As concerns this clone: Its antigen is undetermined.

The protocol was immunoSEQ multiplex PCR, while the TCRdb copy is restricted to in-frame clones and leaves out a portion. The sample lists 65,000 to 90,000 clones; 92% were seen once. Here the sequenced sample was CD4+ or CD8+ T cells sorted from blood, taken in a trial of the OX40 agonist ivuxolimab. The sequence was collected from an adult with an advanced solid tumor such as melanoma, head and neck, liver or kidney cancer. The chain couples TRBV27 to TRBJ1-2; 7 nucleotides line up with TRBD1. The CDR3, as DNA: TGTGCCAGCAGTCCAACGACAGGGTCCGGTAACTATGGCTACACCTTC. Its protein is CASSPTTGSGNYGYTF.